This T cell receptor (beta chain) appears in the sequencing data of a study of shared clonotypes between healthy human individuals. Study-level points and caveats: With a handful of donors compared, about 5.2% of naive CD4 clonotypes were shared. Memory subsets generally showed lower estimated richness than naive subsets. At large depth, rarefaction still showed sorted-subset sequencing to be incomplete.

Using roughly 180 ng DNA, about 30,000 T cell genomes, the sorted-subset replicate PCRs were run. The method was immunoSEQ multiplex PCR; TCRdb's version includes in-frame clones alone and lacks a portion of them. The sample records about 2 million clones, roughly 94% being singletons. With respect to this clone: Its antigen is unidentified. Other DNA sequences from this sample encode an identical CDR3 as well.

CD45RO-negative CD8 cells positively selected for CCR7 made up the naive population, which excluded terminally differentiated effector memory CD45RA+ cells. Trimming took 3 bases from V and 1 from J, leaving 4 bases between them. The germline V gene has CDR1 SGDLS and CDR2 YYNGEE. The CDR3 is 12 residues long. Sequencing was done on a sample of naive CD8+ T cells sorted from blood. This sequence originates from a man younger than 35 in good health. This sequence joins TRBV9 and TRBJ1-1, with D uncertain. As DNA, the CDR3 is TGTGCCAGCAGCGGATGGAACACTGAAGCTTTCTTT. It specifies CASSGWNTEAFF.